The 4 T cell receptor beta chains below were found in one sample sequenced in a study of regulatory T cells in long-lasting Graves disease. Described time point: newly diagnosed GD, antithyroid drugs for less than 3 months. Preparation of the TCR library used RNA extracted from PBMCs. HTBI primers from iRepertoire and Arm-PCR of CDR3 regions yielded the TCR beta libraries. A single record per CDR3 protein comes from TCRdb applying MiXCR to the multiplex PCR reads. Here the sample spans 300,000 to 400,000 distinct CDR3 sequences, 18% being singletons. The sequences come from peripheral blood mononuclear cells (PBMCs), collected at new diagnosis, from a patient treated with antithyroid drugs. Every receptor here comes from a female donor with Graves disease.

This clonotype was detected only a few times. The CDR3 region has the DNA TGTGCCAGCAGCTTTAGTCCCTTGCCTAATCAGCCCCAGCATTTT. This sequence encodes CASSFSPLPNQPQHF. The V call is TRBV5-6, the J call TRBJ1-5; D is unclear. CDR3 length: 15 amino acids. CDR1 and CDR2 from the germline V gene are SGHDT and YYEEEE. Trimming removed 2 bases from V and 4 bases from J, with 13 bases in between.

There are a few counts of this clonotype. V usage is TRBV6-5 and J usage is TRBJ2-2; 13 nucleotides match TRBD2. The CDR3 consists of 15 residues. V trimming: 4 bases; J trimming: 4 bases; junction bases outside the gene matches: 0. Germline CDR1 MNHEY, CDR2 SVGAGI. The CDR3 region has the DNA TGTGCCAGCAGTTGGACTAGCGGGGGCACCGGGGAGCTGTTTTTT. Translated, it gives CASSWTSGGTGELFF.

This clonotype was seen many times. The V and J genes are TRBV2 and TRBJ2-7; 10 positions agree with TRBD2. The CDR3 runs 14 residues. The junction had 3 bases not matched to a gene; V was cut back by 5 bases and J by 2 bases. Germline lookup yields CDR1 SNHLY and CDR2 FYNNEI. The chain's CDR3 is CASSRTSGTYEQYF. The CDR3 DNA follows: TGTGCCAGCAGTCGGACTAGCGGAACCTACGAGCAGTACTTC.

This clonotype was seen many times. The chain couples TRBV29-1 to TRBJ2-1; 10 bases line up with TRBD1. The CDR3 runs 14 residues. The ends lost 1 base at V and 10 bases at J; junction bases unmatched: 7. The germline V gene encodes CDR1 SQVTM and CDR2 ANQGSEA. The CDR3 protein is CSVEGTGGRSEQFF. The CDR3 region has the DNA TGCAGCGTTGAAGGGACAGGGGGTCGATCGGAGCAGTTCTTC.